Following are 15 T cell receptor beta chains from one sample sequenced in a study of T cell responses to AZD1222 COVID-19 vaccine. Data came from immunoSEQ multiplex PCR; TCRdb stores just in-frame clones and leaves some out. This table holds tens of thousands of clones, around 82% found once. This specimen was peripheral blood, taken on day 0 of AZD1222 vaccination. The receptors stem from an adult in good health.

Points on this clone: As the CDR3 is not closed by the conserved phenylalanine or tryptophan, this likely results from a read error. Because the CDR3's place on the DNA is in doubt, the DNA is left out and the CDR3 is given as listed by TCRdb. The rearrangement joins TRBV23-1 to TRBJ2-3; the table's D call, TRBD1, has no DNA check behind it. TRBV23-1 qualifies as an ORF whose function is uncertain. Ends included, the CDR3 has 12 residues. CDR3 residues: CASSQRHRRRRV.

The chain carries TRBV2 and TRBJ2-3; TRBD2 agrees at 7 bases. Germline V gene data show CDR1 as SNHLY and CDR2 as FYNNEI. The CDR3 contains 16 residues. V lost 6 bases and J lost 0; bases outside the gene matches: 9. The CDR3, as DNA: TGTGCCAGCAGCCCCTTGACTAGCTTTAGCACAGATACGCAGTATTTT. As protein: CASSPLTSFSTDTQYF.

In this sample, this clone turned up once. J is TRBJ1-3 and V is TRBV29-1; unclear D gene. This CDR3 has 12 amino acids. V was shortened by 5 bases and J by 2 bases, with 7 bases between the two germline ends. Germline assignment: CDR1 SQVTM and CDR2 ANQGSEA. CDR3 sequence reads: CSVQEPGNTIYF. The CDR3 region has the DNA TGCAGCGTTCAGGAACCTGGAAACACCATATATTTT.

The sample holds one count of this clone. V and J are TRBV9 and TRBJ1-1, with D possibly TRBD1 on 5 matching bases. Deletions cut 6 bases from V and 1 base from J, with 16 bases between. From germline, CDR1 is SGDLS and CDR2 YYNGEE. The CDR3 is made up of 15 amino acids. DNA for the CDR3: TGTGCCAGCACACCCTCCACGGGGGAGAACACTGAAGCTTTCTTT. This codes for CASTPSTGENTEAFF.

The chain uses TRBV6-5 and TRBJ1-2; 9 positions match TRBD1. The CDR3 is 15 amino acids. J gave up 8 bases and V 2 bases, and 9 bases lay outside the gene matches. CDR1 MNHEY and CDR2 SVGAGI come from the germline V gene. CDR3 protein: CASSYPRQGGRGYTF. The CDR3 DNA reads TGTGCCAGCAGTTACCCGAGACAGGGGGGGAGAGGCTACACCTTC.

The chain carries TRBV11-2 and TRBJ2-3, with D possibly being TRBD2 (7 bases). The CDR3 is 16 residues long. V was trimmed by 8 bases and J by 1 base, leaving 19 bases between them. CDR1 is SGHAT and CDR2 is FQNNGV in the germline V gene. The CDR3 DNA follows: TGTGCCAGCGAGCAAGAGGGGGGGCCCCGCACAGATACGCAGTATTTT. This gives the protein CASEQEGGPRTDTQYF.

This clone was observed a single time. The V gene is TRBV11-3, the J gene TRBJ1-1; the D gene is possibly TRBD1 (5 bases). Trimming pared 5 bases from V and 0 bases from J, leaving 13 bases between. This CDR3 comprises 15 residues. Per the germline V gene, CDR1 is SGHNT and CDR2 is YENEEA. In nucleotides, the CDR3 is TGTGCCAGCAGCACCAGCCAGGGCATGAACACTGAAGCTTTCTTT. Residues: CASSTSQGMNTEAFF. The complete variable domain, with remaining parts taken from reference TRBV11-3 and TRBJ1-1, reads EAGVVQSPRYKIIEKKQPVAFWCNPISGHNTLYWYLQNLGQGPELLIRYENEEAVDDSQLPKDRFSAERLKGVDSTLKIQPAELGDSAVYLCASSTSQGMNTEAFFGQGTRLTVV.

The chain joins TRBV11-1 to TRBJ2-3, with unresolved D. CDR1 and CDR2 (germline): SGHAT, FQDESV (reference sequence). There are 15 residues in the CDR3. V was cut by 8 bases and J by 0 bases, with 15 bases left in between. CDR3 DNA sequence: TGTGCCAGCGCCCTGGGTGGGTTTAGCACAGATACGCAGTATTTT. Its translation is CASALGGFSTDTQYF.

The CDR3 region has the DNA TGTGCCAGCAGTTACTCCGGACGAGTTGAAAAACTGTTTTTT. Protein sequence: CASSYSGRVEKLFF. The rearrangement links TRBV6-6 to TRBJ1-4; D is uncertain. From germline, CDR1 is MNHNY and CDR2 SVGAGI (reference sequence). The CDR3 extends over 14 amino acids. V gave up 0 bases and J gave up 7 bases, with 9 bases separating them.

The chain combines TRBV24-1 with TRBJ2-2; D may be TRBD1 (5 bases). Germline values: CDR1 KGHDR, CDR2 SFDVKD. This CDR3 contains 17 residues. V lost 6 bases to trimming and J lost 4 bases, with 20 bases between them. The DNA for the CDR3 is TGTGCCACCAGTCGCGCTGAGGTGACAGAGACCACCGGGGAGCTGTTTTTT. Residues: CATSRAEVTETTGELFF.

This chain uses TRBV11-2 with TRBJ2-1; perhaps TRBD1 as D (7 bases). Germline assignment: CDR1 SGHAT and CDR2 FQNNGV. Trimming removed 5 bases at V and 1 base at J, with 15 bases between. This CDR3 is built from 16 residues. The chain's CDR3 is CASSPRTGGSYNEQFF. DNA of the CDR3: TGTGCCAGCAGCCCTCGGACAGGAGGGTCCTACAATGAGCAGTTCTTC. The variable domain in full, with the rest retrieved from reference TRBV11-2 and TRBJ2-1, is EAGVAQSPRYKIIEKRQSVAFWCNPISGHATLYWYQQILGQGPKLLIQFQNNGVVDDSQLPKDRFSAERLKGVDSTLKIQPAKLEDSAVYLCASSPRTGGSYNEQFFGPGTRLTVL.

The chain's CDR3 is CASSVRTGDGYTF. The CDR3 DNA reads TGTGCCAGCAGCGTGAGGACAGGGGATGGCTACACCTTC. This chain joins TRBV6-5 and TRBJ1-2; 9 bases match TRBD1. The CDR3 has 13 amino acids. Trimming at V came to 6 bases and at J to 6 bases, leaving 5 bases not matched to a gene. Germline CDR1 reads MNHEY; CDR2 reads SVGAGI.

The V gene is TRBV14, the J gene TRBJ2-7; maybe TRBD2 (5 bases). The germline V gene encodes CDR1 SGHDN and CDR2 FVKESK. Trimming removed 4 bases from V and 3 bases from J, with 13 bases in between. The CDR3 consists of 14 residues. The CDR3: CASSLRAAGYEQYF. As DNA, the CDR3 is TGTGCCAGCAGCCTGCGGGCGGCAGGCTACGAGCAGTACTTC. Full variable domain (outside the CDR3, taken from reference TRBV14 and TRBJ2-7): EAGVTQFPSHSVIEKGQTVTLRCDPISGHDNLYWYRRVMGKEIKFLLHFVKESKQDESGMPNNRFLAERTGGTYSTLKVQPAELEDSGVYFCASSLRAAGYEQYFGPGTRLTVT.

This chain's CDR3 is CASSPPNGQVYNSPLHF. In DNA form, the CDR3 reads TGTGCCAGTAGTCCCCCGAACGGACAAGTCTATAATTCACCCCTCCACTTT. The rearrangement links TRBV19 to TRBJ1-6, with a possible D match to TRBD1 (5 bases). CDR1 is LNHDA, CDR2 SQIVND, per germline (reference sequence). The V and J ends lost 5 bases and 3 bases respectively, with 17 bases between them. This CDR3 region has 17 residues.

The chain employs TRBV29-1 and TRBJ1-1; D remains ambiguous. From germline, CDR1 is SQVTM and CDR2 ANQGSEA. The CDR3 totals 15 residues. The germline V and J ends were trimmed by 3 bases and 0 bases, with 14 bases remaining between them. The CDR3 coding sequence is TGCAGCGTTGATCGGGTCCTCACCCTGAACACTGAAGCTTTCTTT. As protein: CSVDRVLTLNTEAFF.